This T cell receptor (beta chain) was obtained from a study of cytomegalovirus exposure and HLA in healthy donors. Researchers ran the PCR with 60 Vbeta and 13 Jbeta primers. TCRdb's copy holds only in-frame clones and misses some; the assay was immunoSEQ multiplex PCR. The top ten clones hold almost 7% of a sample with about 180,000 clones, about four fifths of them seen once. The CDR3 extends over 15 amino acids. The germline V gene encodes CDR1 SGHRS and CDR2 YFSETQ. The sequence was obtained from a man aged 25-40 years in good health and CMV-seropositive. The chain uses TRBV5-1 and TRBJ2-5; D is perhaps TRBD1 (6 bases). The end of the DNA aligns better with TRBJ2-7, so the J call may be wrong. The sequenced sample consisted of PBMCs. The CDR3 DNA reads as TGCGCCAGCAGCTTAGGACAGCCCGAGTCCTACGAGCAGTACTTC. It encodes CASSLGQPESYEQYF.